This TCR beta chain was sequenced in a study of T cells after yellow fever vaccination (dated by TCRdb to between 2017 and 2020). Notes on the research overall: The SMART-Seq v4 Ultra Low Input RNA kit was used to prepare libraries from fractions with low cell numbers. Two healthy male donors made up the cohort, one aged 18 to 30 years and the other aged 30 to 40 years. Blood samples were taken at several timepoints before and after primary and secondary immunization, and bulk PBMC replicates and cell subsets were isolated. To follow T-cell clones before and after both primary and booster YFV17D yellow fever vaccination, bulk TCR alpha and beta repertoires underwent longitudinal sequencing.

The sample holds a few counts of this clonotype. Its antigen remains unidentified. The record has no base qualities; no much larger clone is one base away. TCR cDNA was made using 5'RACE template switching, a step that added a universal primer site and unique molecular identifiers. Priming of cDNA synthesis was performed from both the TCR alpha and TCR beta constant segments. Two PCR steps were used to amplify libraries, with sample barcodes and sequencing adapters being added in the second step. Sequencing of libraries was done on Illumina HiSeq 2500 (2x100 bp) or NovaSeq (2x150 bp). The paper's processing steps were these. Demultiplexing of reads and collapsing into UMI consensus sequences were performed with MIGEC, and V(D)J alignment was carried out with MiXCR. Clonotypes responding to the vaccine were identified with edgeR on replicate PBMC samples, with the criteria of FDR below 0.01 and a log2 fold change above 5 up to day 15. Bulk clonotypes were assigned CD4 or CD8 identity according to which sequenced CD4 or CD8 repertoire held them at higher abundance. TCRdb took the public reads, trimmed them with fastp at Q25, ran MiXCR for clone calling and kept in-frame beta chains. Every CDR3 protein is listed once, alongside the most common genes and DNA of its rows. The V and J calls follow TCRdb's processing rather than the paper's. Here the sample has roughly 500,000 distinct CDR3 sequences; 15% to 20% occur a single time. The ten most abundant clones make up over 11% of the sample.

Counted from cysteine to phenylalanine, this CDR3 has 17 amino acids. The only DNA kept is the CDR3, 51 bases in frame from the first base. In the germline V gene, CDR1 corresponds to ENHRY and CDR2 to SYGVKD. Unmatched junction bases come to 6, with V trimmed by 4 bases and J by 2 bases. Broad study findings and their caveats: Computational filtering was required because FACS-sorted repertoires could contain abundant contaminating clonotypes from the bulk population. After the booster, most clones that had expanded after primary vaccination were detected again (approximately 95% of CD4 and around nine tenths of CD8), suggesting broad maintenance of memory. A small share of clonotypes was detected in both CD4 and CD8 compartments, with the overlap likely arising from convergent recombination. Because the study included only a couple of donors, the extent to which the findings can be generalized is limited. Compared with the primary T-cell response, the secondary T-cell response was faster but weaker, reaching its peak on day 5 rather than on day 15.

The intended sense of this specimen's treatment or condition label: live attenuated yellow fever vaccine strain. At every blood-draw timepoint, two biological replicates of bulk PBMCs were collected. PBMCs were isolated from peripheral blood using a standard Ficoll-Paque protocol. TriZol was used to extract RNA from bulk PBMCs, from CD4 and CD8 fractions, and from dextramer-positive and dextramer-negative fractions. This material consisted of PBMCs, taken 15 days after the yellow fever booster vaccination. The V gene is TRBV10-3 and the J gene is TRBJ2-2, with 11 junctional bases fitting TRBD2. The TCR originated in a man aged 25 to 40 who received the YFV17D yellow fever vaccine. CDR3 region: CAISGGLAEINTGELFF. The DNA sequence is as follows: TGTGCCATCAGTGGGGGACTAGCGGAGATAAACACCGGGGAGCTGTTTTTT.